The 3 T cell receptor beta chains in this list originate from one sample, sequenced in a study of CD8+ T cells in alopecia areata. Indicated treatment: oral pan-JAK inhibitor, 5-10 mg twice daily. Extraction of RNA preceded its reverse transcription into cDNA, which served as the sequencing template. Sequenced by immunoSEQ multiplex PCR; TCRdb stores in-frame clones only, minus some. This sample has about 60,000 clones; 46% occur once, and the top ten carry about a fifth. This sample comprised CD8+ T cells sorted from blood, obtained around week 36, from a patient treated with tofacitinib. The receptors shown here come from a human donor with alopecia areata.

The rearrangement joins TRBV30 to TRBJ2-1; D is perhaps TRBD2 (5 bases). The CDR3 consists of 13 residues. V gave up 3 bases and J gave up 0 bases, with 6 bases separating them. Germline V CDR1 and CDR2: GTSNPN, SVGIG (reference sequence). The chain's CDR3 is CAWSGGSYNEQFF. CDR3 coding DNA: TGTGCCTGGAGCGGAGGCTCCTACAATGAGCAGTTCTTC.

The chain links TRBV2 to TRBJ2-2; 8 positions agree with TRBD1. Germline V gene sequence: CDR1 SNHLY, CDR2 FYNNEI. The CDR3 is 14 amino acids. V shed 5 bases, J shed 3 bases, and the junction held 2 bases outside the gene matches. CDR3 residues: CASSSGGDTGELFF. The CDR3 coding sequence is TGTGCCAGCAGTTCAGGGGGCGACACCGGGGAGCTGTTTTTT.

This rearrangement joins TRBV29-1 to TRBJ2-2, with 7 bases identical to TRBD1. Per germline, CDR1 SQVTM and CDR2 ANQGSEA. The CDR3 length is 15 residues. V shed 6 bases and J 4 bases; nucleotides not matched to a gene: 11. In nucleotides, the CDR3 is TGCAGCGTCTCGGAACCGGGACAGACCACCGGGGAGCTGTTTTTT. This translates into CSVSEPGQTTGELFF.